The subject of this entry is one T cell receptor (beta chain). The antigen remains unidentified. Trimming left V 5 bases short and J 0 bases short, with 10 bases between. Germline V gene data show CDR1 as SGHVS and CDR2 as FNYEAQ. The CDR3 runs to 15 residues. Profiling relied on immunoSEQ multiplex PCR, and the TCRdb table lists in-frame clones only, not all of them. The table lists 100,000 to 150,000 clones, 80% to 90% of them singletons, with around 6.1% in the top ten. This sample stems from a study of T cell responses to AZD1222 COVID-19 vaccine. About the research overall: Pooling covered second doses at about 4 or about 12 weeks.

General study points: Researchers took repertoire samples only after the peak T cell response had come. Increases in Spike-specific TCR breadth and depth were seen after two AZD1222 doses.

This clonotype was sampled from an adult in good health. Sample: peripheral blood, taken on day 0 of AZD1222 vaccination. The chain joins TRBV7-6 to TRBJ1-4; tentatively, D is TRBD1 (5 bases). The CDR3 DNA is TGTGCCAGCAGCCCTGGGGGGGCAACTAATGAAAAACTGTTTTTT. Amino acids: CASSPGGATNEKLFF.